The T cell receptor beta chain described here comes from a study of brain T cells in children with intractable seizures (dated by TCRdb to the early 2020s). Regarding the research as a whole: Resected brain tissue from a few dozen pediatric epilepsy surgery cases was first screened for immune gene transcripts using a NanoString immunology panel. Eight of the 12 selected surgery cases also had pre-surgery blood sequenced, which left four cases with brain tissue only. Beyond this particular receptor, the publication reports: Because sequencing depth differed between pre- and post-surgery blood, the absence of clones from the pre-surgery sample may reflect undersampling. Both public and private clones were found among the top 50 brain clonotypes, and the most abundant public CDR3 in each case closely resembled known HCMV, EBV or influenza A epitope-specific CDR3s. Viral specificity was inferred solely from CDR3 sequence similarity, and the HCMV serostatus of the patients was not known.

This clone was seen a few times. Its target antigen remains unknown. Qualities for individual bases were not recorded, and no much larger clone is one base off. The sample's time point label, in plain terms: resected brain tissue, or blood drawn just prior to surgery. The surgery cases showing the highest brain T cell transcript signatures were chosen for TCR beta chain sequencing of brain tissue and, when available, of blood. Patients had been treated with at least one anti-epileptic drug before surgery. TCR-sequenced patients were children with drug-resistant epilepsy due to tuberous sclerosis complex, focal cortical dysplasia, Rasmussen encephalitis or hemimegalencephaly. The brain samples were frozen blocks of fresh, involved tissue resected during epilepsy surgery. Bulk genomic DNA was isolated from unsorted brain tissue and whole blood using the Monarch genomic DNA purification kit. The junction shows trimming of 0 bases on V and 0 bases on J, plus 9 bases between the germline ends. Including the terminal cysteine and phenylalanine, the CDR3 comprises 16 residues. The only DNA kept is the CDR3, 48 bases in frame from the first base. From the germline V gene, CDR1 is MGHRA and CDR2 is YSYEKL.

TCR beta chain sequences were generated from genomic DNA using the immunoSEQ assay. In the paper's pipeline: Any CDR3 sequence that did not begin with the conserved framework cysteine at position 104 was removed by hand. To get clonality, the normalized Shannon's Diversity Index was subtracted from one, giving values from 0 (maximal diversity) to 1 (oligoclonal). Differences in the frequency of the same CDR3 between samples, such as brain versus blood, were assessed with chi-squared comparison-of-proportions tests. Public clonotypes were found by searching immuneACCESS, and the VDJdb browser was used to assess similarity to known antiviral clonotypes. What TCRdb holds here is the immuneACCESS table cut down to in-frame rearrangements. Part of the clones is not present; checked against another copy, under half of the missing clones reflect an unresolved V gene, and the others are unexplained. The DNA was the basis for D and trimming; V, J and clone size are from that table. The sample profile shows 4,000 to 6,000 clones; just over 90% of them were found once. Together, the top ten hold approximately 2% of the sample.

The chain employs TRBV4-1 and TRBJ1-3, with no confidently assigned D gene. The sequence was obtained from a boy less than two years old with focal cortical dysplasia and intractable seizures. This sample comprised resected brain tissue, obtained at surgery. Here the CDR3 is given as CASSQDLASSGNTIYF. The base sequence is TGCGCCAGCAGCCAAGATCTGGCGAGCTCTGGAAACACCATATATTTT.